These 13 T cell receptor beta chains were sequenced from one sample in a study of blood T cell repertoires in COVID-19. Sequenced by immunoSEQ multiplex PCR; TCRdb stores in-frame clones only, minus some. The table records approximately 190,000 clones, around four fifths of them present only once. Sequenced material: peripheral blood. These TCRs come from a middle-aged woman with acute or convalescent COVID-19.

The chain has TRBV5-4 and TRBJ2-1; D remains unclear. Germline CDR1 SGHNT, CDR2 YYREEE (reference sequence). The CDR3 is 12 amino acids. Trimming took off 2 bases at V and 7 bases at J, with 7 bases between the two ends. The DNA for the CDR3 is TGTGCCAGCAGCTTTACGGTGAATGAGCAGTTCTTC. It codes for CASSFTVNEQFF.

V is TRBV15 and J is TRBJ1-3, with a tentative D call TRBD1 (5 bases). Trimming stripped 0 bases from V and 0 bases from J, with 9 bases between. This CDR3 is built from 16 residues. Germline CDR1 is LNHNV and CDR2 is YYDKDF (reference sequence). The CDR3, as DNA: TGTGCCACCAGCAGAGATAGGACAAGCTCTGGAAACACCATATATTTT. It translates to CATSRDRTSSGNTIYF.

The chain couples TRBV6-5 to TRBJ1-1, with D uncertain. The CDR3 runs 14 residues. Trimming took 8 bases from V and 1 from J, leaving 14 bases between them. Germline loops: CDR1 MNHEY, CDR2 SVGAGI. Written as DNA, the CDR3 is TGTGCCAGCCTCCCGGTCCTCGAGAACACTGAAGCTTTCTTT. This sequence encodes CASLPVLENTEAFF.

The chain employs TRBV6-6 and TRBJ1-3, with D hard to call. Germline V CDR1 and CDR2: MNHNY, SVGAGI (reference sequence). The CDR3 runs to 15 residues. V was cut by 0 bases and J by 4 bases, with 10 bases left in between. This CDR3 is CASSYSHRSGNTIYF. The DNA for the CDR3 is TGTGCCAGCAGTTACTCTCACCGTAGCGGAAACACCATATATTTT.

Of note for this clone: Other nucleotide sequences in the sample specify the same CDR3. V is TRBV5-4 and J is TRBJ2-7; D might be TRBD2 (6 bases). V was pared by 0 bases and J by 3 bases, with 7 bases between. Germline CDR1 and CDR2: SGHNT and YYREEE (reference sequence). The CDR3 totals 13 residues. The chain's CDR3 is CASSLARGYEQYF. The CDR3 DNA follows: TGTGCCAGCAGCTTGGCGCGGGGCTACGAGCAGTACTTC.

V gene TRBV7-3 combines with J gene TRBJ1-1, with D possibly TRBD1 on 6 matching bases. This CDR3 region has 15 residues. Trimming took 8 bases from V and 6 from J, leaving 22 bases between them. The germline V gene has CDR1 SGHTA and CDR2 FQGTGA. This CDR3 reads CASFDRIVFCAEAFF. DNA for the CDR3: TGTGCCAGCTTCGACAGGATTGTTTTCTGTGCTGAAGCTTTCTTT.

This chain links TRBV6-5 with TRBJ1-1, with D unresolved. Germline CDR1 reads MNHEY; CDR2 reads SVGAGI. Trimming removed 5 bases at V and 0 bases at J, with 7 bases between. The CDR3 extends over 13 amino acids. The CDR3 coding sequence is TGTGCCAGCAGTAGAGGTATGAACACTGAAGCTTTCTTT. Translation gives CASSRGMNTEAFF.

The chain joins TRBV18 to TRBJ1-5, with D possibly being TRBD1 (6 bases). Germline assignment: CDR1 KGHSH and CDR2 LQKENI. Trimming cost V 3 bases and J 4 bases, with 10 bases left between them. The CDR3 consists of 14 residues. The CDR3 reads CASSPTGKNQPQHF. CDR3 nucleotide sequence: TGTGCCAGCTCACCTACAGGGAAGAATCAGCCCCAGCATTTT.

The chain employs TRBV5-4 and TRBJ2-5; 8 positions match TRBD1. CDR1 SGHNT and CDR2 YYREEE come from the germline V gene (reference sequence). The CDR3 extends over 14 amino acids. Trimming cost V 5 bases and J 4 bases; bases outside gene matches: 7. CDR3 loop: CASSQDRVGETQYF. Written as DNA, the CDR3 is TGTGCCAGCAGTCAGGACAGGGTGGGAGAGACCCAGTACTTC.

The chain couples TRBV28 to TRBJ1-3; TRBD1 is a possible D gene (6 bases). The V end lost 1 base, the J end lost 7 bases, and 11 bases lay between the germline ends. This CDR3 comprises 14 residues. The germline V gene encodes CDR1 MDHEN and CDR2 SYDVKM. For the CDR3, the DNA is TGTGCCAGCAGTTTATTTTCCAGGGGCAACACCATATATTTT. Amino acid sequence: CASSLFSRGNTIYF.

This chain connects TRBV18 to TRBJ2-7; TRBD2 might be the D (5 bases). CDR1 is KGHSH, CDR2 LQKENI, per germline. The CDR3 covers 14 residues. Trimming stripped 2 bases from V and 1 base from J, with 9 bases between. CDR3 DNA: TGTGCCAGCTCACCAGCTAGCAGATCCTACGAGCAGTACTTC. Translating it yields CASSPASRSYEQYF.

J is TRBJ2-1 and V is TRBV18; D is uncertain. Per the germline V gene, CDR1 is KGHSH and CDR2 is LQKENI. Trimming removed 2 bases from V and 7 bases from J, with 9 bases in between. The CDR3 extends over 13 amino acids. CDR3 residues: CASSPGQINEQFF. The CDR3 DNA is TGTGCCAGCTCACCAGGGCAGATTAATGAGCAGTTCTTC. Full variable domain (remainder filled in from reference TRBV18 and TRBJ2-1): NAGVMQNPRHLVRRRGQEARLRCSPMKGHSHVYWYRQLPEEGLKFMVYLQKENIIDESGMPKERFSAEFPKEGPSILRIQQVVRGDSAAYFCASSPGQINEQFFGPGTRLTVL.

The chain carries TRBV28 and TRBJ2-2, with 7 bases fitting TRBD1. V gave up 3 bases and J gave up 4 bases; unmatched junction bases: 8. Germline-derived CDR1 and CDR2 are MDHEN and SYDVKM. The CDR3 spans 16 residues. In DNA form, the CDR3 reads TGTGCCAGCAGTTTTTTTAGGACAGGATTCACCGGGGAGCTGTTTTTT. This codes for CASSFFRTGFTGELFF.